These 10 T cell receptor beta chains came from one sample sequenced in a study of low-dose radiotherapy and immunotherapy resistance in tumors. Primers targeting TRAV and TRBV primed first-strand cDNA, covering alpha and beta chains. With a V-primer adapter and a constant-region primer, TCRs were amplified for approximately 19 PCR cycles. TCRdb analysed the reads with MiXCR anew, one entry per CDR3 protein. This table holds some 57,000 distinct CDR3 sequences, approximately 26% found once. The time point here: before trial treatment. The starting material was PBMCs, obtained before treatment. Receptors were obtained from a male donor with prostate cancer.

This clonotype was found many times. The chain combines TRBV6-1 with TRBJ1-4, with D tentatively TRBD1 (6 bases). The CDR3 length is 14 residues. The germline gives CDR1 MNHNS, CDR2 SASEGT. Trimming took 8 bases from V and 5 from J, leaving 15 bases between them. The CDR3 DNA is TGTGCCAGCGCTTGGACAGTCTACAATGAAAAACTGTTTTTT. Translating gives CASAWTVYNEKLFF.

The table lists this clonotype with many counts. The rearrangement links TRBV2 to TRBJ2-1; D unresolved. V dropped 8 bases and J dropped 10 bases, with 9 bases sitting between them. The CDR3 covers 10 residues. Per the germline V gene, CDR1 is SNHLY and CDR2 is FYNNEI. The CDR3 loop is CASGLGEQFF. CDR3 bases: TGTGCCAGCGGTTTGGGGGAGCAGTTCTTC.

The V call is TRBV13, the J call TRBJ2-1; 10 nucleotides agree with TRBD2. The junction had 9 bases not matched to a gene; V was cut back by 4 bases and J by 9 bases. The CDR3 contains 15 residues. Per the germline V gene, CDR1 is PRHDT and CDR2 is FYEKMQ (reference sequence). The DNA for the CDR3 is TGTGCCAGCAGCTCCTTTCTAGCGGGAGAGAGTGAGCAGTTCTTC. This codes for CASSSFLAGESEQFF.

This clonotype has a count of ten or more. J is TRBJ2-3 and V is TRBV5-4, with D possibly being TRBD1 (5 bases). The ends were cut back, 4 bases at V and 2 bases at J, with 11 bases in the middle. Germline V gene lookup returns CDR1 SGHNT and CDR2 YYREEE (reference sequence). The CDR3 loop spans 14 amino acids. This chain's CDR3 is CASSRQRNTDTQYF. CDR3 bases: TGTGCCAGCAGCCGACAGAGAAACACAGATACGCAGTATTTT.

On this clonotype itself: It is likely a read error: a sequence one base away is far more abundant. The genes are TRBV3-1 and TRBJ2-5, with D tentatively TRBD2 (5 bases). Germline V gene lookup returns CDR1 LGHDT and CDR2 YNNKEL (reference sequence). V shed 7 bases and J shed 10 bases, with 19 bases lying between them. This CDR3 region has 13 residues. CDR3 DNA sequence: TGTGCCAGCAACCGAGACGGTCCGGCGGGCCAGTACTTC. This sequence encodes CASNRDGPAGQYF.

This clonotype was counted at least ten times. V gene TRBV19 combines with J gene TRBJ2-1; D gene unclear. CDR3 length: 12 residues. The V gene lost 3 bases and the J gene lost 10 bases, with 10 bases spanning the gap. From germline, CDR1 is LNHDA and CDR2 SQIVND (reference sequence). CDR3 sequence: CASSISHGEQFF. The CDR3 DNA follows: TGTGCCAGTAGTATTTCCCATGGCGAGCAGTTCTTC.

This clonotype is medium-sized by share. The genes are TRBV28 and TRBJ1-1; TRBD1 might be the D (6 bases). CDR1 and CDR2 from the germline V gene are MDHEN and SYDVKM. This CDR3 spans 18 amino acids. With 4 bases removed from V and 0 bases from J, the gap between germline ends came to 21 bases. Here the CDR3 reads CASSYQRNRAKMNTEAFF. The CDR3, as DNA: TGTGCCAGCAGTTATCAACGGAACAGGGCAAAAATGAACACTGAAGCTTTCTTT.

In its sample, this clonotype was seen many times. The chain has TRBV7-6 and TRBJ1-1; TRBD1 might be the D (5 bases). The CDR3 loop spans 14 amino acids. V lost 4 bases, J lost 4 bases, and 13 bases lay in between. Germline V CDR1 and CDR2: SGHVS, FNYEAQ. The CDR3 spells CASSYLTQGTEAFF. CDR3 nucleotide sequence: TGTGCCAGCAGCTACCTGACCCAGGGCACTGAAGCTTTCTTT. The entire variable domain, with the rest obtained from reference TRBV7-6 and TRBJ1-1, is as follows: GAGVSQSPRYKVTKRGQDVALRCDPISGHVSLYWYRQALGQGPEFLTYFNYEAQQDKSGLPNDRFSAERPEGSISTLTIQRTEQRDSAMYRCASSYLTQGTEAFFGQGTRLTVV.

This clonotype has ten or more counts. The chain links TRBV28 to TRBJ1-2; TRBD1 aligns across 7 bases. The V segment lost 6 bases and the J segment 7 bases; nucleotides outside the gene matches: 8. The CDR3 has 13 residues. Germline V lookup: CDR1 MDHEN, CDR2 SYDVKM. The CDR3 sequence is CASSSGGLSGYTF. As DNA, the CDR3 is TGTGCCAGCAGCTCAGGGGGATTAAGTGGCTACACCTTC.

The table lists this clonotype with many counts. CDR3 in DNA: TGTGCCAGCAGCCGGGACAGGGGCGGGGAGCAGTTCTTC. Protein sequence: CASSRDRGGEQFF. This rearrangement joins TRBV11-2 to TRBJ2-1; TRBD1 aligns across 10 bases. V lost 5 bases and J lost 10; bases outside the gene matches: 5. Per the germline V gene, CDR1 is SGHAT and CDR2 is FQNNGV. The CDR3 consists of 13 residues.